A selection of T cell receptor beta chains follows, all from one sample in a study of blood T cell repertoires in COVID-19. Produced via immunoSEQ multiplex PCR; TCRdb's table is partial and in-frame only. This sample carries 180,000 or so clones, approximately 89% of them seen once, and the ten largest clones take 5% to 7.5%. The specimen was PBMCs or T cells enriched from blood (not recorded which). These receptors were obtained from a man aged 40-55 years who had recovered from COVID-19. Both conserved end residues are part of each CDR3. Clone size is stated in some rows and not others, as once, few, many or a class when expanded.

J,size,V,CDR3
TRBJ1-1,-,TRBV27,CASSLQQGPNTEAFF
TRBJ1-1,-,TRBV9,CASSVAPEGAQIEAFF
TRBJ1-4,-,TRBV6-6,CASSYSTGGEKLFF
TRBJ1-2,-,TRBV27,CASSFSGDYGYTF
TRBJ2-3,-,TRBV11-2,CASSRASGGYSTSTDTQYF
TRBJ2-7,once,TRBV9,CASSVGISIGGYEQYF
TRBJ2-2,-,TRBV4-1,CASSYPGTSGRKGELFF
TRBJ1-1,-,TRBV13,CASSLTRASEAFF
TRBJ2-7,-,TRBV3-1/TRBV3-2,CASSQEHRSPYEQYF
TRBJ1-3,-,TRBV11-2,CASSLGRRGGGNTIYF
TRBJ1-5,once,TRBV3-1/TRBV3-2,CASSQDLSGGPQHF
TRBJ1-1,-,TRBV6-6,CASSKDRLNTEAFF
TRBJ1-4,-,TRBV18,CASTRGTNEKLFF
TRBJ1-4,-,TRBV18,CASSPFASGEGLFF
TRBJ2-2,-,TRBV10-2,CASDYDGELFF
TRBJ1-2,-,TRBV15,CATSRHRLKGQGSNYGYTF
TRBJ1-2,-,TRBV6-5,CASRQGTKTNYGYTF
TRBJ1-5,-,TRBV6-1,CASSELTGVQPQHF
TRBJ1-5,-,TRBV5-8,CASSLGQGRGQPQHF
TRBJ2-5,-,TRBV27,CASSPWGDRETQYF
TRBJ2-1,-,TRBV28,CASSQEGLAGYFSYNEQFF
TRBJ2-6,-,TRBV30,CAWRVKVGLGANVLTF
TRBJ1-5,-,TRBV6-5,CASWGLWAGNQPQHF
TRBJ2-7,-,TRBV5-4,CASSRKSDRAYEQYF
TRBJ2-1,-,TRBV10-2,CASSEERSSYNEQFF
TRBJ2-2,-,TRBV9,CASSASITSGTFWGELFF
TRBJ1-1,once,TRBV5-1,CASSLVAGPNTEAFF
TRBJ2-7,-,TRBV11-2,CASSLVGTGPFYEQYF
TRBJ1-4,-,TRBV2,CASRPGQGRHEKLFF
TRBJ2-7,-,TRBV27,CASSLSRGEQYF
TRBJ1-1,-,TRBV5-4,CASSVRQVSEAFF
TRBJ1-5,-,TRBV5-1,CASSLDRAGQPQHF
TRBJ1-2,-,TRBV30,CAWTYPAGDGYTF
TRBJ1-1,-,TRBV19,CATDGGRRANTEAFF
TRBJ1-4,-,TRBV11-3,CASSLGTVEEKLFF
TRBJ2-7,-,TRBV6-1,CASSDLDGRYYEQYF
TRBJ2-6,-,TRBV6-1,CASSVTLSGSGANVLTF
TRBJ1-6,-,TRBV10-2,CASGQGANSPLHF
TRBJ2-6,-,TRBV9,CASSVRQSGANVLTF
TRBJ2-2,-,TRBV11-3,CASSSTPPGLPASGELFF
TRBJ1-5,-,TRBV30,CAWSVVAGKQPQHF
TRBJ2-2,-,TRBV7-9,CASSLAGAGELFF
TRBJ2-5,-,TRBV9,CASSQIPAGRQETQYF
TRBJ2-6,-,TRBV5-4,CASSLSLLSGANVLTF
TRBJ1-2,-,TRBV11-2,CASSLGSLVYGYTF
TRBJ2-7,-,TRBV28,CASRQTSGTVYEQYF
TRBJ2-1,-,TRBV30,CAWGEAGGWNEQFF
TRBJ2-2,-,TRBV4-2,CASSQVGTGGSGELFF
TRBJ2-1,-,TRBV9,CASSVAQGARDEQFF
TRBJ2-7,few,TRBV5-1,CASSLDYRDHEQYF
TRBJ2-5,-,TRBV19,CASSQAGGSQETQYF
TRBJ1-2,-,TRBV6-6,CASSLGALTQGYYGYTF
TRBJ1-5,once,TRBV6-5,CASRRGDRGNQPQHF
TRBJ2-2,-,TRBV11-3,CASSYKGDTGELFF
TRBJ1-6,-,TRBV30,CALGPNNNSPLHF
TRBJ1-2,-,TRBV24-1,CATSDEGADYGYTF
TRBJ1-2,once,TRBV29-1,CSVRRTGTNYGYTF
TRBJ2-1,-,TRBV7-9,CASPPTSGGINEQFF
TRBJ1-1,once,TRBV7-9,CASSPRGDNQFRAFF